This T cell receptor beta chain appears in the sequencing data of a study of identical twins. The germline V gene encodes CDR1 DFQATT and CDR2 SNEGSKA (reference sequence). The CDR3 consists of 16 residues. With V trimmed by 3 bases and J by 2 bases, 9 bases remained unmatched. TCRdb analysed the 5' RACE reads with MiXCR anew, one entry per CDR3 protein. This sample carries roughly 1,500,000 distinct CDR3 sequences, roughly 35% of them seen once, and the ten largest clones take approximately 0.25%. Concerning this clonotype: Its cognate antigen is unknown.

Study observations and caveats: There were fewer insertions in abundant cord blood beta clonotypes, but memory repertoires showed no such pattern.

The chain links TRBV20-1 to TRBJ2-5; 10 bases are shared with TRBD2. This sequence originates from a newborn girl in good health. The sample comprised cord blood. CDR3 DNA sequence: TGCAGTGCTAGTAGGCTAGCGGGAGTAATTCAAGAGACCCAGTACTTC. This translates into CSASRLAGVIQETQYF.